One sample yielded the 21 T cell receptor beta chains listed below, sequenced in a study of naive and memory T cell subsets. Two oligonucleotides, mixed equimolar, formed the beta constant-region primer covering TRBC1 and TRBC2. TCRdb reanalysed the UMI-ligation and nested PCR reads using MiXCR and keeps one entry per CDR3 protein. The sample has about 85,000 distinct CDR3 sequences; roughly 13% are singletons. Sequences were obtained from central memory CD4+ T cells from blood. Receptors were obtained from a human donor in good health.

This clonotype was counted at least ten times. V is TRBV7-2 and J is TRBJ1-5; perhaps TRBD1 as D (5 bases). Between the trimmed V and J ends, which lost 5 bases and 0 bases, there was a span of 11 bases. This CDR3 has 15 residues. Germline values: CDR1 SGHTA, CDR2 FQGNSA. The CDR3 bases are TGTGCCAGCAGCCTGGGGGGGGATAGCAATCAGCCCCAGCATTTT. Amino acid sequence: CASSLGGDSNQPQHF.

At least ten counts were recorded for this clonotype. This chain uses TRBV29-1 with TRBJ2-5; 9 nucleotides match TRBD2. Germline V CDR1 and CDR2: SQVTM, ANQGSEA. The CDR3 loop spans 12 amino acids. With V trimmed by 7 bases and J by 4 bases, 4 bases remained unmatched. The CDR3 is CSARTSAETQYF. CDR3 bases: TGCAGCGCCAGGACTAGCGCAGAGACCCAGTACTTC.

This clonotype came up once. This chain links TRBV5-1 with TRBJ2-5, with 8 positions matching TRBD2. The J segment lost 5 bases and the V segment lost 7 bases, leaving 4 bases of the junction unmatched. This CDR3 has 12 residues. Germline V CDR1 and CDR2: SGHRS, YFSETQ. CDR3: CASREGTETQYF. The CDR3, as DNA: TGCGCCAGCCGGGAGGGCACGGAGACCCAGTACTTC.

This chain links TRBV25-1 with TRBJ2-6; 9 bases map to TRBD1. The CDR3 has 18 residues. The trim removed 5 bases at V and 0 bases at J, leaving 8 bases unmatched. Per the germline V gene, CDR1 is MGHDK and CDR2 is SYGVNS. CDR3 DNA: TGTGCCAGCAGTCCCCAACAGGGGGCAAGCTCTGGGGCCAACGTCCTGACTTTC. This codes for CASSPQQGASSGANVLTF.

About this clonotype: A much larger clone differs by one base, so this may be a read error. Written as DNA, the CDR3 is TGTGCCAGCAGTTACTGGAGTGGTGAGCAGTTCTTC. Protein: CASSYWSGEQFF. The chain employs TRBV6-2 or TRBV6-3 and TRBJ2-1, with D unresolved. V lost 1 base and J lost 9, with 7 bases in between. The CDR3 length is 12 residues. The germline V gene has CDR1 MNHEY and CDR2 SVGEGT.

V usage is TRBV2 and J usage is TRBJ2-7, with 7 positions matching TRBD2. Trimming took 10 bases from V and 0 from J; bases not matched to a gene: 3. The CDR3 has 12 residues. CDR1 and CDR2 (germline): SNHLY, FYNNEI. The CDR3, as DNA: TGTGCCAACGGGAGGCCCTCCTACGAGCAGTACTTC. Translating gives CANGRPSYEQYF. Full variable domain (missing parts from reference TRBV2 and TRBJ2-7): EPEVTQTPSHQVTQMGQEVILRCVPISNHLYFYWYRQILGQKVEFLVSFYNNEISEKSEIFDDQFSVERPDGSNFTLKIRSTKLEDSAMYFCANGRPSYEQYFGPGTRLTVT.

This clonotype appeared a few times. This chain links TRBV14 with TRBJ2-7; 8 nucleotides line up with TRBD1. Per the germline V gene, CDR1 is SGHDN and CDR2 is FVKESK. CDR3 size: 15 residues. V lost 4 bases, J lost 6 bases, and 11 bases stayed unmatched. CDR3 DNA sequence: TGTGCCAGCAGCCCCAGAGGGACAGGCCAGGGCGAGCAGTACTTC. This codes for CASSPRGTGQGEQYF.

The V gene is TRBV12-3 or TRBV12-4, the J gene TRBJ2-1; 8 positions match TRBD2. With V trimmed by 5 bases and J by 2 bases, 5 bases remained unmatched. The CDR3 runs 15 residues. CDR3 nucleotides: TGTGCCAGCAGTCCCGGGGGGGCCCCCTACAATGAGCAGTTCTTC. Amino acids: CASSPGGAPYNEQFF.

The chain has TRBV30 and TRBJ2-4; D ambiguous. The CDR3 loop spans 15 amino acids. The germline V gene encodes CDR1 GTSNPN and CDR2 SVGIG (reference sequence). V was shortened by 2 bases and J by 0 bases, with 11 bases between the two germline ends. CDR3 nucleotides: TGTGCCTGGAGTAACGGAGATCTAGCCAAAAACATTCAGTACTTC. This encodes CAWSNGDLAKNIQYF.

This clonotype was detected many times. The chain recombines TRBV12-3 or TRBV12-4 with TRBJ1-5; maybe TRBD1 (6 bases). The CDR3 totals 15 residues. Trimming removed 5 bases at V and 6 bases at J, with 17 bases between. Here the CDR3 DNA reads TGTGCCAGCAGTCCTGGGGGGGGGCAAGGTCAGCCCCAGCATTTT. Protein: CASSPGGGQGQPQHF.

This clonotype was seen only a few times. Without the conserved terminal phenylalanine or tryptophan, this CDR3 likely stems from a read error. The gene calls are TRBV7-2 and TRBJ2-3; 7 nucleotides agree with TRBD2. From germline, CDR1 is SGHTA and CDR2 FQGNSA. V was pared by 8 bases and J by 0 bases, with 5 bases of the junction left unmatched. The CDR3 extends over 14 amino acids. The chain's CDR3 is CASLSGSSTDTQYS. CDR3 in DNA: TGTGCCAGCCTTAGCGGGTCTAGCACAGATACGCAGTATTCT.

CDR3 nucleotides: TGCAGTGCACAAACACTCACAACGTTCTATGGCTACACCTTC. It encodes CSAQTLTTFYGYTF. This sequence joins TRBV20-1 and TRBJ1-2; no definite D call. CDR3 size: 14 residues. Germline values: CDR1 DFQATT, CDR2 SNEGSKA (reference sequence). The ends were cut back, 6 bases at V and 4 bases at J, with 18 bases in the middle.

This clonotype was seen a handful of times. This sequence joins TRBV5-6 and TRBJ2-7; D might be TRBD1 (6 bases). The CDR3 totals 15 residues. The germline V gene has CDR1 SGHDT and CDR2 YYEEEE. Trimming took off 4 bases at V and 3 bases at J, with 17 bases between the two ends. The CDR3 region is CASSPYTGTGYEQYF. CDR3 coding DNA: TGTGCCAGCAGCCCGTACACAGGGACGGGCTACGAGCAGTACTTC.

V usage is TRBV5-8 and J usage is TRBJ2-5; TRBD2 aligns across 11 bases. Germline loops: CDR1 SGHTS, CDR2 YDEGEE. The CDR3 consists of 16 residues. The V and J ends lost 0 bases and 6 bases, in that order; junction bases with no gene match: 7. The CDR3 region is CASSLAGASGRKTQYF. CDR3 bases: TGTGCCAGCAGCTTGGCCGGAGCTAGCGGGAGGAAGACCCAGTACTTC.

This clonotype was seen a handful of times. This CDR3 is CASSEESYNEQFF. The CDR3 region has the DNA TGTGCCAGCAGTGAGGAGTCCTACAATGAGCAGTTCTTC. This chain connects TRBV2 to TRBJ2-1, with D uncertain. Trimming left V 3 bases short and J 1 base short, with 4 bases between. CDR1 SNHLY and CDR2 FYNNEI come from the germline V gene. This CDR3 region has 13 residues.

This rearrangement joins TRBV27 to TRBJ2-3; TRBD1 agrees at 9 bases. CDR3 size: 15 residues. The junction had 8 bases not matched to a gene; V was cut back by 5 bases and J by 5 bases. Germline V gene lookup returns CDR1 MNHEY and CDR2 SMNVEV (reference sequence). The CDR3 sequence: CASSNRQGVVDTQYF. The CDR3, as DNA: TGTGCCAGCAGTAATAGACAGGGGGTTGTAGATACGCAGTATTTT.

This clonotype occurred many times. The V gene is TRBV9, the J gene TRBJ2-5; D unclear. Trimming pared 1 base from V and 0 bases from J, leaving 7 bases between. The CDR3 covers 14 residues. The germline V gene encodes CDR1 SGDLS and CDR2 YYNGEE. The CDR3 here is CASSVSEYQETQYF. The CDR3 bases are TGTGCCAGCAGCGTAAGTGAGTACCAAGAGACCCAGTACTTC.

The genes are TRBV20-1 and TRBJ2-5; D gene unclear. Germline assignment: CDR1 DFQATT and CDR2 SNEGSKA (reference sequence). Trimming took off 0 bases at V and 7 bases at J, with 18 bases between the two ends. The length of the CDR3 is 15 residues. This CDR3 reads CSARDLDRVYGTQYF. The CDR3 DNA reads as TGCAGTGCTAGAGATCTCGACCGAGTTTACGGGACCCAGTACTTC.

The V gene is TRBV13, the J gene TRBJ2-5, with D possibly matching TRBD1 (6 bases). The V end lost 4 bases, the J end lost 5 bases, and 14 bases lay between the germline ends. The CDR3 is 14 amino acids. Germline CDR1 and CDR2: PRHDT and FYEKMQ (reference sequence). DNA for the CDR3: TGTGCCAGCAGCTCGGCTACAGGGATGGAGACCCAGTACTTC. Translating gives CASSSATGMETQYF.

As concerns this clonotype: Given the absence of the conserved phenylalanine or tryptophan at the CDR3 end, a read error is likely. V is TRBV20-1 and J is TRBJ2-2; a possible D gene is TRBD2 (5 bases). V lost 3 bases to trimming and J lost 6 bases, with 17 bases between them. The V gene's germline CDR1 is DFQATT and CDR2 SNEGSKA (reference sequence). The CDR3 runs 15 residues. CDR3 region: CSARYSSRDAGELFL. The CDR3 bases are TGCAGTGCTAGGTACTCCTCTCGGGATGCCGGGGAGCTGTTTTTA.

This clonotype was seen only a few times. V is TRBV27 and J is TRBJ2-5; tentatively, D is TRBD1 or TRBD2 (5 bases each). CDR1 and CDR2 from the germline V gene are MNHEY and SMNVEV (reference sequence). Deletions cut 5 bases from V and 5 bases from J, with 30 bases between. The CDR3 totals 19 residues. The CDR3 nucleotides are TGTGCCAGCAGTCCCCTTCTATCCCAGGGATTCTACCGGGGCGAGACCCAGTACTTC. The encoded protein is CASSPLLSQGFYRGETQYF.